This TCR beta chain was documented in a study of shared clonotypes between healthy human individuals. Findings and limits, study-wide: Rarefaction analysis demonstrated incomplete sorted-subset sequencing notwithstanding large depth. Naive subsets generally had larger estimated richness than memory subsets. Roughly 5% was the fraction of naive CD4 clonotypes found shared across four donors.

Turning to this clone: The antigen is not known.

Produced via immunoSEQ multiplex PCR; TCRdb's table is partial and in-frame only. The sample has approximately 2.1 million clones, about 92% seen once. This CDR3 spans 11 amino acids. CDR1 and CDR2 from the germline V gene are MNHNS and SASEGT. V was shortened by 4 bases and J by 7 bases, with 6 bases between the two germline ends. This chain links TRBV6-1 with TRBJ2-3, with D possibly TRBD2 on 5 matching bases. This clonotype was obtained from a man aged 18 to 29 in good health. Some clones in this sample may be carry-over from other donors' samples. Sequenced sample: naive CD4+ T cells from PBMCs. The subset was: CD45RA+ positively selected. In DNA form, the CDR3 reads TGTGCCAGCAGTGGAGGGTATACGCAGTATTTT. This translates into CASSGGYTQYF.